This entry lists 26 T cell receptor beta chains sequenced from one sample in a study of spatial heterogeneity in lung cancer. Study-wide results and limits: Higher tumor mutation counts went along with higher counts of expanded intratumoral alpha and beta TCRs.

Sample time point: sample taken at primary tumor resection. Via MiXCR, TCRdb re-called the 5' RACE reads, giving one row per CDR3 protein. Of 1,000 to 1,500 distinct CDR3 sequences in the sample, about 15% are singletons; the top ten hold under 40%. Their recognized antigens are unknown. The specimen was lung tumor tissue, collected at surgery. The receptor source for this set is a male donor with early-stage non-small cell lung cancer.

Comments on this clonotype: Since it is a stray read in a library aimed at alpha chains, this beta chain has a size that is not meaningful. The V call is TRBV7-9, the J call TRBJ1-2; D gene ambiguous. CDR3 length: 10 residues. V was clipped by 5 bases and J by 4 bases, with 2 bases between them. CDR1 and CDR2 from the germline V gene are SEHNR and FQNEAQ (reference sequence). The CDR3 here is CASSTYGYTF. DNA of the CDR3: TGTGCCAGCAGCACCTATGGCTACACCTTC.

This clonotype was counted ten times or more. With the library built for alpha chains, this beta chain is off target and its frequency is not meaningful. The chain uses TRBV5-4 and TRBJ2-3; unclear D gene. Germline V CDR1 and CDR2: SGHNT, YYREEE (reference sequence). Between the trimmed V and J ends, which lost 0 bases and 6 bases, there was a span of 11 bases. CDR3 length: 14 amino acids. CDR3 loop: CASSLAGEWDTQYF. For the CDR3, the DNA is TGTGCCAGCAGCTTGGCTGGAGAGTGGGATACGCAGTATTTT.

This clonotype is judged medium-sized. In a library made to pick up alpha chains, this beta chain is a stray read with a size that means little. CDR3 loop: CASSTQGAPNEKLFF. CDR3 bases: TGTGCCAGCAGCACACAGGGGGCTCCTAATGAAAAACTGTTTTTT. V usage is TRBV9 and J usage is TRBJ1-4; 9 bases align to TRBD1. With 4 bases clipped from V and 3 bases from J, the junction kept 4 bases outside the gene matches. Germline assignment: CDR1 SGDLS and CDR2 YYNGEE. The CDR3 contains 15 residues.

This clonotype was seen ten or more times. A library made for alpha chains picked up this beta chain off target, so its size means little. The chain couples TRBV12-5 to TRBJ1-4; D might be TRBD1 (6 bases). V shed 3 bases and J shed 8 bases, with 19 bases lying between them. Germline V lookup: CDR1 LGHNT, CDR2 FRNRAP. The CDR3 is made up of 16 amino acids. The CDR3 coding sequence is TGTGCTAGTGGTTTCTGGTCGGGCAGGGGATTAGAAAAACTGTTTTTT. Its translation: CASGFWSGRGLEKLFF. Supplemented by reference TRBV12-5 and TRBJ1-4, the full variable domain reads DARVTQTPRHKVTEMGQEVTMRCQPILGHNTVFWYRQTMMQGLELLAYFRNRAPLDDSGMPKDRFSAEMPDATLATLKIQPSEPRDSAVYFCASGFWSGRGLEKLFFGSGTQLSVL.

Relative to its sample, this clonotype is medium-sized. Being off target in a library aimed at alpha chains, this beta chain has a size of little meaning. The V gene is TRBV20-1, the J gene TRBJ2-1; TRBD2 matches at 14 bases. CDR1 and CDR2 from the germline V gene are DFQATT and SNEGSKA (reference sequence). This CDR3 is built from 14 residues. The V segment lost 5 bases and the J segment 9 bases; nucleotides outside the gene matches: 6. The CDR3 sequence: CSAWGTSGGGEQFF. DNA of the CDR3: TGCAGTGCTTGGGGGACTAGCGGGGGCGGTGAGCAGTTCTTC.

This clonotype rates as medium-sized. For a library built for alpha chains, this beta chain is a stray read; little rests on its size. The chain joins TRBV6-1 to TRBJ1-2, with 12 bases aligning to TRBD1. The V gene end was trimmed by 7 bases and the J gene end by 8 bases; junction bases not matched to a gene: 8. This CDR3 spans 14 amino acids. The germline V gene encodes CDR1 MNHNS and CDR2 SASEGT. CDR3 sequence (DNA): TGTGCCAGCATGAGGGACAGGGGGCAAGGCGGCTACACCTTC. This translates into CASMRDRGQGGYTF.

This clonotype is medium-sized in the sample. Little can be read into the size of this beta chain, an off-target read in a library designed for alpha chains. The chain uses TRBV5-3 and TRBJ1-1; the match to TRBD1 covers 7 bases. TRBV5-3 belongs to the ORF category, with a function that is uncertain. The CDR3 covers 16 residues. V was pared by 3 bases and J by 7 bases, with 15 bases of the junction left unmatched. In nucleotides, the CDR3 is TGTGCCAGAAGCTACCCGATCTTATACAGGGGACTTGAAGCTTTCTTT. This encodes CARSYPILYRGLEAFF.

By share of the sample, this clonotype is medium-sized (0.01 to 0.1%). Within a library made for alpha chains, this beta chain is off target, and its count is uninformative. The chain carries TRBV6-6 and TRBJ2-1, with 10 positions matching TRBD1. CDR3 length: 15 amino acids. Germline V gene data show CDR1 as MNHNY and CDR2 as SVGAGI (reference sequence). V shed 6 bases, J shed 7 bases, and the junction held 9 bases outside the gene matches. CDR3 DNA sequence: TGTGCCAGCAGAGCCGGACAGGGGGTACGTAATGAGCAGTTCTTC. It yields the protein CASRAGQGVRNEQFF.

This clonotype was observed many times. A library prepared for alpha chains yielded this beta chain as an off-target read; its size is of little meaning. The chain couples TRBV4-3 to TRBJ2-5; D possibly corresponds to TRBD2 (7 bases). Germline CDR1 and CDR2: LGHNA and YSLEER. CDR3 length: 16 amino acids. V dropped 0 bases and J dropped 5 bases, with 16 bases sitting between them. CDR3 residues: CASSQDGGRGMETQYF. The CDR3 DNA reads as TGCGCCAGCAGCCAAGACGGGGGGCGCGGGATGGAGACCCAGTACTTC.

By sample fraction, this clonotype is large (0.1 to 1%). Because this beta chain is a stray read in a library intended to capture alpha chains, its abundance should not be given much weight. The chain carries TRBV7-9 and TRBJ1-2, with 8 bases identical to TRBD1. Germline trimming cut 5 bases from V and 4 bases from J; bases unmatched to any gene: 0. CDR1 and CDR2 (germline): SEHNR, FQNEAQ (reference sequence). This CDR3 has 12 amino acids. The CDR3 is CASSTGGYGYTF. In nucleotides, the CDR3 is TGTGCCAGCAGCACAGGGGGCTATGGCTACACCTTC.

This clonotype rates as medium-sized (0.01 to 0.1%). This beta chain came through as a stray read in a library set up for alpha chains, and its size says little. The J gene is TRBJ1-6, the V gene TRBV7-9, with D perhaps matching TRBD1 (5 bases). The V end lost 1 base, the J end lost 9 bases, and 10 bases lay between the germline ends. From germline, CDR1 is SEHNR and CDR2 FQNEAQ (reference sequence). The CDR3 spans 14 residues. The CDR3 coding sequence is TGTGCCAGCAGCTTAGGGCAGGGAGGTTCACCCCTCCACTTT. This gives the protein CASSLGQGGSPLHF. Drawing the rest from reference TRBV7-9 and TRBJ1-6, the complete variable domain is DTGVSQNPRHKITKRGQNVTFRCDPISEHNRLYWYRQTLGQGPEFLTYFQNEAQLEKSRLLSDRFSAERPKGSFSTLEIQRTEQGDSAMYLCASSLGQGGSPLHFGNGTRLTVT.

This clonotype counts as medium-sized. This beta chain slipped into a library made for alpha chains as a stray read, so its size is not meaningful. The chain joins TRBV12-3 or TRBV12-4 to TRBJ2-2; maybe TRBD2 (6 bases). This CDR3 has 15 residues. The V end was cut by 1 base, the J end by 4 bases, with 10 bases between. This chain's CDR3 is CASSLGRDLTGELFF. For the CDR3, the DNA is TGTGCCAGCAGTTTAGGGCGGGATCTCACCGGGGAGCTGTTTTTT.

This clonotype counts as medium-sized. For a library built for alpha chains, this beta chain is a stray read; little rests on its size. V usage is TRBV20-1 and J usage is TRBJ1-1; D is ambiguous. This CDR3 spans 14 amino acids. Germline lookup yields CDR1 DFQATT and CDR2 SNEGSKA (reference sequence). V lost 2 bases, J lost 0 bases, and 10 bases lay in between. This chain's CDR3 is CSARNLDLNTEAFF. CDR3 DNA sequence: TGCAGTGCTAGAAATTTGGATCTGAACACTGAAGCTTTCTTT.

This clonotype is classed as medium-sized (0.01 to 0.1%). This beta chain appears as a stray read in a library generated for alpha chains; its size is not informative. The chain is built from TRBV20-1 and TRBJ1-3, with D possibly TRBD1 on 5 matching bases. The V gene lost 0 bases and the J gene lost 2 bases, with 14 bases spanning the gap. The CDR3 has 16 amino acids. CDR1 DFQATT and CDR2 SNEGSKA come from the germline V gene (reference sequence). CDR3 DNA: TGCAGTGCTAGAGACCCGGGGGTGGTTCCTGGAAACACCATATATTTT. The encoded protein is CSARDPGVVPGNTIYF.

Points on this clonotype: This beta chain is off target for a library built for alpha chains, so its abundance means little. The rearrangement joins TRBV3-1 to TRBJ2-7; 7 bases are a match to TRBD2. CDR3 size: 14 residues. J gave up 6 bases and V 5 bases, and 10 bases lay outside the gene matches. Germline lookup yields CDR1 LGHDT and CDR2 YNNKEL (reference sequence). CDR3 protein: CASSLESGMFEQYF. The CDR3 DNA reads TGTGCCAGCAGCTTAGAGAGCGGGATGTTCGAGCAGTACTTC.

This clonotype is judged medium-sized (0.01 to 0.1%). This beta chain represents an off-target read in a library built for alpha chains; its size is of limited meaning. This chain joins TRBV10-3 and TRBJ1-1, with 8 bases that match TRBD1. CDR1 is ENHRY, CDR2 SYGVKD, per germline. V dropped 3 bases and J dropped 4; count of bases not matched to a gene: 7. The CDR3 covers 15 residues. The CDR3 sequence: CAISEGQGAGTEAFF. In DNA, the CDR3 is TGTGCCATCAGTGAAGGGCAGGGGGCGGGCACTGAAGCTTTCTTT.

This clonotype is labeled medium-sized (0.01 to 0.1%). Within a library made for alpha chains, this beta chain is off target, and its count is uninformative. DNA for the CDR3: TGTGCCAGCAGCTTTTCCTCGCCTTACTACAATGAGCAGTTCTTC. It codes for CASSFSSPYYNEQFF. The J gene is TRBJ2-1, the V gene TRBV7-6, with D unclear. V was pared by 3 bases and J by 3 bases, with 12 bases between. Looked up from germline, CDR1 is SGHVS and CDR2 is FNYEAQ. The CDR3 has 15 residues.

This clonotype was counted between two and nine times. The library was designed around alpha chains, so this beta chain is a stray read whose abundance carries little weight. This chain links TRBV7-3 with TRBJ2-2; D is ambiguous. The V end was cut by 1 base, the J end by 7 bases, with 7 bases between. The germline gives CDR1 SGHTA, CDR2 FQGTGA. The CDR3 has 13 amino acids. The CDR3 spells CASSLNYNGELFF. The CDR3 DNA is TGTGCCAGCAGCTTAAATTACAACGGGGAGCTGTTTTTT.

By share, this clonotype counts as medium-sized. This beta chain turned up in a library designed for alpha chains; as an off-target read, its abundance says little. V usage is TRBV11-2 and J usage is TRBJ2-3, with no clear D. Germline lookup yields CDR1 SGHAT and CDR2 FQNNGV. V was cut by 8 bases and J by 1 base, with 10 bases left in between. This CDR3 has 13 residues. The CDR3 here is CASSLWGTDTQYF. CDR3 nucleotide sequence: TGTGCCAGCTCCCTCTGGGGCACAGATACGCAGTATTTT.

This clonotype is large in the sample. This beta chain appears as a stray read in a library generated for alpha chains; its size is not informative. V is TRBV5-1 and J is TRBJ1-1; no firm D call. Germline V gene data show CDR1 as SGHRS and CDR2 as YFSETQ. The CDR3 totals 13 residues. Trimming cost V 0 bases and J 1 base, with 4 bases left between them. The CDR3 nucleotides are TGCGCCAGCAGCTTGGGGACGAACACTGAAGCTTTCTTT. Its translation: CASSLGTNTEAFF.

With respect to this clonotype: This beta chain is a stray sequence in a library constructed for alpha chains; its clone size is not meaningful. This rearrangement joins TRBV2 to TRBJ2-5; 10 bases line up with TRBD2. CDR1 SNHLY and CDR2 FYNNEI come from the germline V gene. The CDR3 consists of 13 residues. V shed 9 bases, J shed 3 bases, and the junction held 4 bases outside the gene matches. The CDR3 spells CASTGTSEETQYF. CDR3 nucleotide sequence: TGTGCCAGTACCGGGACTAGCGAAGAGACCCAGTACTTC.

This clonotype was counted ten times or more. A library prepared for alpha chains yielded this beta chain as an off-target read; its size is of little meaning. This chain links TRBV7-2 with TRBJ2-3; D might be TRBD2 (5 bases). The V gene lost 2 bases and the J gene lost 7 bases, with 13 bases spanning the gap. Germline CDR1 SGHTA, CDR2 FQGNSA. The CDR3 sequence is 14 residues long. The CDR3 loop reads CASSLNRDRYTQYF. CDR3 DNA sequence: TGTGCCAGCAGCTTAAATCGGGATCGGTATACGCAGTATTTT.

This clonotype counts as medium-sized (0.01 to 0.1%). This beta chain turned up in a library designed for alpha chains; as an off-target read, its abundance says little. This chain joins TRBV5-4 and TRBJ1-2; D might be TRBD1 (6 bases). Germline CDR1 and CDR2: SGHNT and YYREEE (reference sequence). The CDR3 runs 15 residues. The V and J ends lost 4 bases and 4 bases respectively, with 17 bases between them. The CDR3 DNA is TGTGCCAGCAGCCTCCCGCGGGGGCGCGTCTATGGCTACACCTTC. This codes for CASSLPRGRVYGYTF.

In this sample, this clonotype turned up once. This beta chain lies outside the target of a library built for alpha chains; its clone size means little. The rearrangement links TRBV6-5 to TRBJ2-2, with 7 bases matching TRBD2. The germline CDR1 and CDR2 sequences are MNHEY and SVGAGI. This CDR3 contains 18 residues. With V trimmed by 0 bases and J by 7 bases, 14 bases remained unmatched. The CDR3 coding sequence is TGTGCCAGCAGTTACTCCCGACGCCTAGCGTGGGGGGGCGGGGAGCTGTTTTTT. As protein: CASSYSRRLAWGGGELFF.

This clonotype rates as medium-sized. Little can be read into the size of this beta chain, an off-target read in a library designed for alpha chains. The chain uses TRBV6-2 or TRBV6-3 and TRBJ2-7; D ambiguous. Germline V gene lookup returns CDR1 MNHEY and CDR2 SVGEGT. This CDR3 has 14 residues. V shed 4 bases and J shed 6 bases, with 16 bases lying between them. The CDR3 DNA reads TGTGCCAGCAGTTTGACGGATAATGAACGCGAGCAGTACTTC. This gives the protein CASSLTDNEREQYF.

This clonotype showed up many times. This beta chain lies outside the target of a library built for alpha chains; its clone size means little. The gene calls are TRBV3-2 and TRBJ2-7; TRBD1 is the table's D call, not checked against the DNA. TRBV3-2 is classified as a pseudogene. The length of the CDR3 is 14 residues. CDR3 sequence: CASSQLDWQGYKYF. The DNA for the CDR3 is TGTGCCAGCAGCCAATTGGACTGGCAGGGGTACAAGTACTTC.